The 17 T cell receptor beta chains below all came from one sample that was sequenced in a study of blood T cells in healthy people across ages. A second roughly 7 to 12 cycle PCR used barcoded and J-beta primers. TCRdb used MiXCR to reprocess the 5' RACE reads, holding one entry per CDR3 protein. This sample yields roughly 550,000 distinct CDR3 sequences, of which around 24% are seen a single time; 7.5% to 9% belongs to the top ten. These data were likewise used in another study, on T cells of mothers and their children.

The sequenced sample was blood. These receptors originate from a boy under 18 in good health.

The chain has TRBV9 and TRBJ2-2; 7 positions agree with TRBD1. V was clipped by 3 bases and J by 3 bases; unmatched bases: 11. Germline V gives CDR1 SGDLS, CDR2 YYNGEE. The CDR3 length is 17 residues. In DNA, the CDR3 is TGTGCCAGCAGCGCCCCCTTGACAGGGAGAGACACCGGGGAGCTGTTTTTT. This encodes CASSAPLTGRDTGELFF.

This sequence joins TRBV20-1 and TRBJ2-5; D is undetermined. Germline assignment: CDR1 DFQATT and CDR2 SNEGSKA (reference sequence). The CDR3 contains 12 residues. The germline V and J ends were trimmed by 5 bases and 5 bases, with 12 bases remaining between them. The CDR3, as DNA: TGCAGTGCTGGTGTGGTTGAGGAGACCCAGTACTTC. Translating it yields CSAGVVEETQYF.

CDR3 coding DNA: TGTGCCAGCAGCCCCGGGCGGAGCTCACGAGAGACCCAGTACTTC. This gives the protein CASSPGRSSRETQYF. The chain joins TRBV7-7 to TRBJ2-5; the D is unclear. The CDR3 is made up of 15 amino acids. Germline V CDR1 and CDR2: SSHAT, FNYEAQ (reference sequence). Trimming stripped 5 bases from V and 4 bases from J, with 17 bases between.

The chain employs TRBV9 and TRBJ2-7; tentative D call: TRBD2 (6 bases). Trimming removed 0 bases from V and 3 bases from J, with 10 bases in between. Germline CDR1 and CDR2: SGDLS and YYNGEE. The CDR3 runs 14 residues. This CDR3 reads CASSVGAGLYEQYF. Here the CDR3 DNA reads TGTGCCAGCAGCGTAGGTGCGGGGCTCTACGAGCAGTACTTC.

V is TRBV6-5 and J is TRBJ1-5; D is unresolved. This CDR3 contains 14 residues. Trimming took off 1 base at V and 5 bases at J, with 9 bases between the two ends. Germline CDR1 is MNHEY and CDR2 is SVGAGI. The CDR3 reads CASSYYAGYQPQHF. CDR3 DNA: TGTGCCAGCAGTTACTACGCGGGTTATCAGCCCCAGCATTTT.

This clonotype has a handful of counts. The genes are TRBV5-1 and TRBJ2-3, with 13 bases that match TRBD2. From germline, CDR1 is SGHRS and CDR2 YFSETQ. This CDR3 contains 16 residues. J gave up 2 bases and V 3 bases, and 3 bases lay outside the gene matches. CDR3 residues: CASSWGLAGPTDTQYF. The CDR3 coding sequence is TGCGCCAGCAGCTGGGGACTAGCGGGACCCACAGATACGCAGTATTTT.

There are a few counts of this clonotype. The J gene is TRBJ1-5, the V gene TRBV5-1; D is possibly TRBD1 (5 bases). Germline V gene sequence: CDR1 SGHRS, CDR2 YFSETQ. Deletions cut 5 bases from V and 1 base from J, with 10 bases between. The CDR3 has 14 residues. In DNA form, the CDR3 reads TGCGCCAGCAGTTGGGACGGGAGCAATCAGCCCCAGCATTTT. Translation: CASSWDGSNQPQHF.

A few counts support this clonotype. V gene TRBV6-6 combines with J gene TRBJ1-2; no reliable D call. V was clipped by 0 bases and J by 8 bases, with 19 bases between them. The CDR3 runs 16 residues. Looked up from germline, CDR1 is MNHNY and CDR2 is SVGAGI (reference sequence). The DNA for the CDR3 is TGTGCCAGCAGTTACTCGTCAGATGCCAGAACGGGGGGCTACACCTTC. Protein sequence: CASSYSSDARTGGYTF.

This clonotype was seen a handful of times. The chain has TRBV7-9 and TRBJ2-7; D ambiguous. The CDR3 is 12 amino acids. The germline V gene encodes CDR1 SEHNR and CDR2 FQNEAQ (reference sequence). Deletions cut 2 bases from V and 6 bases from J, with 8 bases between. The CDR3 DNA is TGTGCCAGCAGCTTACTCTCGGGCGAGCAGTACTTC. Translation gives CASSLLSGEQYF.

CDR3 bases: TGTGCCAGCAGCTTAATGGCAGAACCCACCGGGGAGCTGTTTTTT. Encoded protein: CASSLMAEPTGELFF. The chain combines TRBV7-2 with TRBJ2-2, with unresolved D. The CDR3 sequence is 15 residues long. Deletions cut 2 bases from V and 4 bases from J, with 11 bases between. The germline V gene has CDR1 SGHTA and CDR2 FQGNSA.

The rearrangement joins TRBV27 to TRBJ2-3; 13 bases line up with TRBD2. The CDR3 runs to 18 residues. Trimming cost V 7 bases and J 1 base; bases outside gene matches: 11. Germline loops: CDR1 MNHEY, CDR2 SMNVEV (reference sequence). For the CDR3, the DNA is TGTGCCAGCATCGGGACTAGCGGGAAGAAGTGGGGCACAGATACGCAGTATTTT. Translation gives CASIGTSGKKWGTDTQYF.

This chain joins TRBV25-1 and TRBJ1-3; D not certain. V was cut by 1 base and J by 0 bases, with 7 bases left in between. CDR3 length: 15 amino acids. The germline gives CDR1 MGHDK, CDR2 SYGVNS. The CDR3 sequence is CASSESRISGNTIYF. The CDR3 bases are TGTGCCAGCAGTGAATCCCGAATCTCTGGAAACACCATATATTTT.

In this sample, this clonotype turned up a few times. The rearrangement links TRBV2 to TRBJ2-2; 12 bases are shared with TRBD2. Trimming at V came to 4 bases and at J to 0 bases, leaving 12 bases not matched to a gene. Germline V CDR1 and CDR2: SNHLY, FYNNEI. The CDR3 is 20 amino acids. CDR3 in amino acids: CASSGGASGRAPPNTGELFF. Written as DNA, the CDR3 is TGTGCCAGCAGTGGAGGGGCTAGCGGGAGGGCCCCCCCGAACACCGGGGAGCTGTTTTTT.

This rearrangement joins TRBV4-1 to TRBJ2-7, with 8 bases that match TRBD1. Losses at the gene ends were 6 bases for V and 0 bases for J; bases not matched to a gene: 7. Germline V gene lookup returns CDR1 MGHRA and CDR2 YSYEKL. This CDR3 has 15 residues. The CDR3 DNA reads TGCGCCAGCAGGCCGAGCGACAGGGGCTCCTACGAGCAGTACTTC. Its protein product is CASRPSDRGSYEQYF.

V usage is TRBV20-1 and J usage is TRBJ2-3; D assignment may be TRBD1 or TRBD2 (5 bases each). Germline CDR1 DFQATT, CDR2 SNEGSKA (reference sequence). This CDR3 is 14 amino acids long. In DNA form, the CDR3 reads TGCGGAACAGGAGGCGGATTTAGCACAGATACGCAGTATTTT. Amino acids: CGTGGGFSTDTQYF.

At least ten counts were recorded for this clonotype. V gene TRBV20-1 combines with J gene TRBJ2-5, with 15 bases aligning to TRBD2. V lost 6 bases, J lost 2 bases, and 4 bases stayed unmatched. Per the germline V gene, CDR1 is DFQATT and CDR2 is SNEGSKA (reference sequence). The CDR3 contains 15 residues. CDR3 bases: TGCAGTGCCAGGACTAGCGGGAGGGAACAAGAGACCCAGTACTTC. Translated: CSARTSGREQETQYF.

This clonotype was observed a few times. The chain has TRBV29-1 and TRBJ2-3; TRBD1 matches at 8 bases. The CDR3 consists of 11 residues. The J segment lost 6 bases and the V segment lost 7 bases, leaving 3 bases of the junction unmatched. Germline V gene sequence: CDR1 SQVTM, CDR2 ANQGSEA. CDR3 in amino acids: CSGRQGDTQYF. CDR3 bases: TGCAGCGGCCGACAGGGGGATACGCAGTATTTT.